This T cell receptor (beta chain) was captured by sequencing in a study of blood T cell repertoires in COVID-19. Study details: Sample material is recorded as cDNA or gDNA derived from T cells, B-cell-depleted T cells, or PBMCs.

Clones were read by immunoSEQ multiplex PCR, and TCRdb kept only the in-frame ones, dropping some. In the table there are 200,000 or so clones, around four fifths of which are singletons. Trimming stripped 6 bases from V and 7 bases from J, with 9 bases between. The CDR3 length is 12 residues. Germline V gene data show CDR1 as SNHLY and CDR2 as FYNNEI. V usage is TRBV2 and J usage is TRBJ1-4; TRBD1 is a possible D gene (6 bases). The clonotype originates from a man in his sixties with COVID-19, enrolled during active disease. The specimen was peripheral blood. CDR3 sequence reads: CASRPDSEKLFF. The CDR3 DNA reads as TGTGCCAGCAGACCGGACAGTGAAAAACTGTTTTTT.